The 17 T cell receptor beta chains given below trace back to one sample, sequenced in a study of cytomegalovirus exposure and HLA in healthy donors. PCR used 60 Vbeta primers and 13 Jbeta primers. TCRdb's copy holds only in-frame clones and misses some; the assay was immunoSEQ multiplex PCR. This table holds almost 40,000 clones. The sequencing input was PBMCs. The receptors derive from a young woman in good health and CMV-seropositive.

This sequence joins TRBV13 and TRBJ1-2; 7 nucleotides match TRBD1. From germline, CDR1 is PRHDT and CDR2 FYEKMQ (reference sequence). The CDR3 runs 13 residues. The V segment lost 8 bases and the J segment 3 bases; nucleotides outside the gene matches: 6. The DNA for the CDR3 is TGTGCCAGCTTATACAGGGGAGACTATGGCTACACCTTC. Translating gives CASLYRGDYGYTF.

Here the CDR3 DNA reads TGTGCCAGCACTTTGAACACTGAAGCTTTCTTT. The encoded protein is CASTLNTEAFF. This rearrangement joins TRBV2 to TRBJ1-1; unclear D gene. V gave up 7 bases and J gave up 0 bases, with 3 bases separating them. CDR1 and CDR2 (germline): SNHLY, FYNNEI. This CDR3 spans 11 amino acids. Drawing the rest from reference TRBV2 and TRBJ1-1, the complete variable domain is EPEVTQTPSHQVTQMGQEVILRCVPISNHLYFYWYRQILGQKVEFLVSFYNNEISEKSEIFDDQFSVERPDGSNFTLKIRSTKLEDSAMYFCASTLNTEAFFGQGTRLTVV.

The rearrangement joins TRBV2 to TRBJ1-2; TRBD1 is a possible D gene (6 bases). This CDR3 is built from 14 residues. Germline CDR1 SNHLY, CDR2 FYNNEI. V lost 6 bases and J 4 bases, leaving 15 bases between the germline ends. The DNA for the CDR3 is TGTGCCAGCAGACAAACCGGGACAAGCTATGGCTACACCTTC. Its translation is CASRQTGTSYGYTF.

The gene calls are TRBV30 and TRBJ1-6, with 12 positions matching TRBD1. The CDR3 contains 15 residues. Per germline, CDR1 GTSNPN and CDR2 SVGIG (reference sequence). Trimming cost V 1 base and J 7 bases; bases outside gene matches: 2. CDR3 amino acids: CAWSGGTGGNSPLHF. The CDR3 nucleotides read TGTGCCTGGAGTGGCGGGACAGGGGGCAATTCACCCCTCCACTTT.

The chain is built from TRBV12-5 and TRBJ2-5, with 11 bases fitting TRBD2. The V gene end was trimmed by 0 bases and the J gene end by 0 bases; junction bases not matched to a gene: 0. This CDR3 is built from 16 residues. Per the germline V gene, CDR1 is LGHNT and CDR2 is FRNRAP. The CDR3 here is CASGLVLAGDQETQYF. DNA for the CDR3: TGTGCTAGTGGTTTGGTACTAGCGGGGGACCAAGAGACCCAGTACTTC. Using reference TRBV12-5 and TRBJ2-5 for the parts outside the CDR3, the full variable domain is DARVTQTPRHKVTEMGQEVTMRCQPILGHNTVFWYRQTMMQGLELLAYFRNRAPLDDSGMPKDRFSAEMPDATLATLKIQPSEPRDSAVYFCASGLVLAGDQETQYFGPGTRLLVL.

The J gene is TRBJ2-1, the V gene TRBV29-1; 7 bases fit TRBD2. The CDR3 loop spans 14 amino acids. CDR1 and CDR2 from the germline V gene are SQVTM and ANQGSEA. V lost 3 bases, J lost 2 bases, and 4 bases stayed unmatched. In DNA, the CDR3 is TGCAGCGTTGAGGGGGGGGGACCCTACAATGAGCAGTTCTTC. It encodes CSVEGGGPYNEQFF.

The chain is built from TRBV7-9 and TRBJ2-7; D is undetermined. Trimming cost V 1 base and J 5 bases, with 6 bases left between them. Germline assignment: CDR1 SEHNR and CDR2 FQNEAQ (reference sequence). The CDR3 loop spans 12 amino acids. The CDR3 DNA is TGTGCCAGCAGCTTAGAACTTAACGAGCAGTACTTC. It encodes CASSLELNEQYF.

The chain is built from TRBV18 and TRBJ1-2; D ambiguous. V was cut by 2 bases and J by 2 bases, with 6 bases left in between. Germline CDR1 and CDR2: KGHSH and LQKENI. This CDR3 has 13 amino acids. This CDR3 reads CASSPEQNYGYTF. The CDR3 nucleotides are TGTGCCAGCTCACCAGAACAGAACTATGGCTACACCTTC.

The rearrangement links TRBV6-4 to TRBJ1-2, with TRBD1 matching over 7 bases. Per germline, CDR1 MRHNA and CDR2 SNTAGT. The CDR3 is 12 amino acids. V trimming: 7 bases; J trimming: 7 bases; junction bases outside the gene matches: 6. CDR3 sequence: CASNDRDGGYTF. As DNA, the CDR3 is TGTGCCAGCAACGACAGGGATGGTGGCTACACCTTC.

In nucleotides, the CDR3 is TGTGCCAGCAGCTCCCTAGCGCTCGAGCAGTACTTC. Translated, it gives CASSSLALEQYF. This sequence joins TRBV7-9 and TRBJ2-7; weak D call: TRBD2 (6 bases). In germline, CDR1 is SEHNR, CDR2 FQNEAQ (reference sequence). The CDR3 sequence is 12 residues long. Trimming left V 4 bases short and J 6 bases short, with 10 bases between.

The chain uses TRBV6-4 and TRBJ2-3; 8 nucleotides align to TRBD2. V was clipped by 2 bases and J by 3 bases; unmatched bases: 7. The CDR3 extends over 16 amino acids. Germline lookup yields CDR1 MRHNA and CDR2 SNTAGT. Here the CDR3 reads CASSDRGGAMTDTQYF. In nucleotides, the CDR3 is TGTGCCAGCAGTGACCGGGGGGGGGCGATGACAGATACGCAGTATTTT.

The chain is built from TRBV7-9 and TRBJ1-2; D uncertain. Per the germline V gene, CDR1 is SEHNR and CDR2 is FQNEAQ (reference sequence). The CDR3 runs 12 residues. The V end was cut by 1 base, the J end by 3 bases, with 3 bases between. Here the CDR3 reads CASSLGDYGYTF. DNA for the CDR3: TGTGCCAGCAGCTTAGGCGACTATGGCTACACCTTC.

The rearrangement uses TRBV7-2 and TRBJ1-2; 8 bases agree with TRBD1. In germline, CDR1 is SGHTA, CDR2 FQGNSA. J lost 3 bases, V lost 1 base, and 7 bases had no gene match. The CDR3 extends over 16 amino acids. CDR3 DNA sequence: TGTGCCAGCAGCTTAGAAGGCAGGGGGCGGGACTATGGCTACACCTTC. Protein sequence: CASSLEGRGRDYGYTF.

The gene calls are TRBV11-3 and TRBJ2-7; 7 nucleotides align to TRBD1. Germline CDR1 SGHNT, CDR2 YENEEA. J lost 7 bases, V lost 3 bases, and 18 bases had no gene match. The CDR3 runs to 17 residues. CDR3 sequence: CASSFPPFRDSYEEQYF. The CDR3 DNA sequence: TGTGCCAGCAGCTTCCCTCCCTTCCGGGACAGCTATGAAGAGCAGTACTTC.

This chain connects TRBV7-8 to TRBJ2-4; TRBD2 agrees at 9 bases. Germline-derived CDR1 and CDR2 are SGHVS and FQNEAQ. The CDR3 consists of 19 residues. The V gene end was trimmed by 2 bases and the J gene end by 3 bases; junction bases not matched to a gene: 14. This chain's CDR3 is CASSLHQTFGGGDKNIQYF. The CDR3 bases are TGTGCCAGCAGCTTACACCAAACTTTTGGCGGGGGGGACAAAAACATTCAGTACTTC. The full variable domain, its missing parts supplied by reference TRBV7-8 and TRBJ2-4, is GAGVSQSPRYKVAKRGQDVALRCDPISGHVSLFWYQQALGQGPEFLTYFQNEAQLDKSGLPSDRFFAERPEGSVSTLKIQRTQQEDSAVYLCASSLHQTFGGGDKNIQYFGAGTRLSVL.

V gene TRBV29-1 combines with J gene TRBJ2-1; the D gene is possibly TRBD2 (6 bases). CDR3 length equals 13 residues. Trimming pared 6 bases from V and 4 bases from J, leaving 13 bases between. Germline V gene data show CDR1 as SQVTM and CDR2 as ANQGSEA. Written as DNA, the CDR3 is TGCAGCGTCCTGTTGGGGGGTTACAATGAGCAGTTCTTC. Its translation: CSVLLGGYNEQFF.

The V gene is TRBV2, the J gene TRBJ1-5; D call uncertain. This CDR3 region has 19 residues. Germline V gene sequence: CDR1 SNHLY, CDR2 FYNNEI. Trimming removed 0 bases at V and 0 bases at J, with 18 bases between. In DNA, the CDR3 is TGTGCCAGCAGTGAAGCGCGGAGGGAACGTCTCTATAGCAATCAGCCCCAGCATTTT. This gives the protein CASSEARRERLYSNQPQHF.